This T cell receptor (beta chain) was identified in a study of T-cell reconstitution after alpha-beta-depleted transplantation in children. As it was prepared, the TCRbeta library received unique molecular identifiers. TCRdb analysed the PCR reads with MiXCR anew, one entry per CDR3 protein. The sample holds about 540,000 distinct CDR3 sequences; approximately 20% are singletons and the top ten take 3% to 3.5%. This clonotype was counted between two and nine times. The V and J ends lost 7 bases and 2 bases, in that order; junction bases with no gene match: 10. The germline gives CDR1 KGHSH, CDR2 LQKENI. CDR3 length: 16 amino acids.

The sequence derives from a human donor who donated a stem cell graft to a child with acute lymphoblastic leukemia. This chain joins TRBV18 and TRBJ2-5, with TRBD1 matching over 10 bases. The starting material was PBMCs from the stem cell graft donor, obtained from the stem cell graft. The CDR3 nucleotides are TGTGCCAGCTACGCTAATGGACAGGGGGGTCAAGAGACCCAGTACTTC. It yields the protein CASYANGQGGQETQYF. Supplemented by reference TRBV18 and TRBJ2-5, the full variable domain reads NAGVMQNPRHLVRRRGQEARLRCSPMKGHSHVYWYRQLPEEGLKFMVYLQKENIIDESGMPKERFSAEFPKEGPSILRIQQVVRGDSAAYFCASYANGQGGQETQYFGPGTRLLVL.